This entry features one T cell receptor (beta chain) sequence. These data come from a study of immune cell composition in non-small cell lung cancer. Germline-derived CDR1 and CDR2 are SGHRS and YFSETQ. CDR3 length: 18 amino acids. V shed 4 bases, J shed 4 bases, and the junction held 15 bases outside the gene matches. The repertoire was sequenced with immunoSEQ multiplex PCR; TCRdb's copy has only in-frame clones and lacks some. The sample yields around 2,200 clones, under 85% seen once. This clonotype was obtained from a human donor with non-small cell lung cancer. The J gene is TRBJ2-3, the V gene TRBV5-1, with 10 bases lining up with TRBD2. The specimen was lung tumor tissue. The CDR3 spells CASSAAASGGGVPDTQYF. CDR3 DNA sequence: TGCGCCAGCAGCGCCGCGGCTAGCGGGGGAGGCGTACCAGATACGCAGTATTTT.